This T cell receptor (beta chain) originates from a study of T cell clusters in autoimmune cytopenias. General study results and limits: Comparing secondary cytopenia with chronic lymphocytic leukemia showed no cluster-lack signature, apparently masked by lymphoma repertoire. TRB repertoire shifts in secondary cytopenia and chronic lymphocytic leukemia mostly reflected lymphoma, not autoimmunity.

TRB was amplified from around 250 ng of peripheral blood genomic DNA per sample. The CDR3 is made up of 14 amino acids. Germline lookup yields CDR1 DFQATT and CDR2 SNEGSKA (reference sequence). TRB was amplified by touch-down multiplex PCR, primer pools A and B combined. TCRdb re-called the multiplex PCR reads; one entry per CDR3 protein, DNA not given. The sample holds thousands of distinct CDR3 sequences. This clonotype is labeled medium-sized based on frequency. Its antigen is not known. The sequenced material came from peripheral blood. The gene calls are TRBV20-1 and TRBJ2-7; TCRdb picks TRBD1, but there is no DNA to check that call. The sequence derives from a human donor with an autoimmune cytopenia or autoimmune hepatitis (not recorded which). CDR3 amino acids: CSARPMGGMVEQYF.